This T cell receptor (beta chain) was sequenced for a study of T cell repertoires in cytomegalovirus infection. Study details: Carrying CMV and the relevant HLA type showed in public TCR beta signatures.

Between the trimmed V and J ends, which lost 1 base and 2 bases, there was a span of 16 bases. The CDR3 is 17 amino acids. Looked up from germline, CDR1 is LGHDT and CDR2 is YNNKEL (reference sequence). TCRdb reanalysed the reads using MiXCR and keeps one entry per CDR3 protein. The sample consists of 400,000 to 550,000 distinct CDR3 sequences, roughly 12% of them appearing once. General study results and limits: Dominant in the ex vivo response were TCR beta clonotypes restricted by HLA-C and specific for CMV. Identification of carriers of CMV plus the relevant HLA was performed using cumulative public TCR beta family frequency.

Turning to this clonotype: No antigen is known for it.

This receptor was taken from a human donor in good health (CMV status not recorded). Some clones in this sample may be carry-over from other donors' samples. Sequencing was performed on PBMCs. The chain has TRBV3-1 and TRBJ2-3; no clear D gene. The CDR3 reads CASSQVEVPRDTDTQYF. The CDR3 nucleotides are TGTGCCAGCAGCCAAGTTGAGGTCCCTAGGGACACAGATACGCAGTATTTT.